A single sample is the source of the 13 T cell receptor beta chains below, sequenced in a study of blood T cell dynamics during melanoma immunotherapy. Time point reported: week 3, after first cycle of checkpoint inhibitor. Clones were sequenced by immunoSEQ multiplex PCR, and TCRdb holds only the in-frame ones, with some missing. Of several thousand clones listed, 88% are singletons. The source material was blood, sampled from a patient treated with checkpoint blockade. Receptors were obtained from a human donor with melanoma.

The J gene is TRBJ1-1, the V gene TRBV6-1; maybe TRBD1 (6 bases). This CDR3 is 13 amino acids long. CDR1 MNHNS and CDR2 SASEGT come from the germline V gene. Trimming removed 6 bases from V and 3 bases from J, with 11 bases in between. The CDR3 nucleotides read TGTGCCAGCAGCAAGAGGGGGGACACTGAAGCTTTCTTT. Protein sequence: CASSKRGDTEAFF.

This clone was picked up one time. The chain has TRBV7-6 and TRBJ2-1; the D gene is possibly TRBD1 (6 bases). CDR3 length equals 14 residues. Trimming took off 1 base at V and 2 bases at J, with 6 bases between the two ends. CDR1 and CDR2 (germline): SGHVS, FNYEAQ. This chain's CDR3 is CASSLEGAYNEQFF. DNA of the CDR3: TGTGCCAGCAGCTTAGAGGGGGCCTACAATGAGCAGTTCTTC. Variable domain in full (rest from reference TRBV7-6 and TRBJ2-1): GAGVSQSPRYKVTKRGQDVALRCDPISGHVSLYWYRQALGQGPEFLTYFNYEAQQDKSGLPNDRFSAERPEGSISTLTIQRTEQRDSAMYRCASSLEGAYNEQFFGPGTRLTVL.

This clone occurred once. CDR3 region: CASSLGGNYEQYF. CDR3 DNA: TGTGCCAGCAGCTTGGGCGGGAACTACGAGCAGTACTTC. This chain connects TRBV5-4 to TRBJ2-7; D may be TRBD2 (6 bases). The ends were cut back, 0 bases at V and 3 bases at J, with 7 bases in the middle. The CDR3 spans 13 residues. CDR1 is SGHNT and CDR2 is YYREEE in the germline V gene (reference sequence).

This clone appeared once. The chain couples TRBV6-1 to TRBJ1-5, with D maybe TRBD1 (6 bases). The CDR3 spans 15 residues. V dropped 1 base and J dropped 5 bases, with 12 bases sitting between them. Germline CDR1 MNHNS, CDR2 SASEGT. Here the CDR3 reads CASSEVWSGDQPQHF. CDR3 bases: TGTGCCAGCAGTGAAGTTTGGTCAGGGGATCAGCCCCAGCATTTT.

J is TRBJ2-2 and V is TRBV30, with D perhaps TRBD1 (6 bases). The CDR3 totals 15 residues. CDR1 and CDR2 from the germline V gene are GTSNPN and SVGIG (reference sequence). V dropped 3 bases and J dropped 5 bases, with 16 bases sitting between them. CDR3 residues: CAWRETGTRTGELFF. In nucleotides, the CDR3 is TGTGCCTGGAGGGAGACAGGAACGAGGACCGGGGAGCTGTTTTTT.

This rearrangement joins TRBV9 to TRBJ1-1, with a weak D call TRBD1 (5 bases). The germline V gene encodes CDR1 SGDLS and CDR2 YYNGEE. CDR3 length: 15 residues. V lost 3 bases to trimming and J lost 2 bases, with 14 bases between them. The CDR3 DNA reads TGTGCCAGCAGCGAGGGGACGGACCTTAACACTGAAGCTTTCTTT. Translated, it gives CASSEGTDLNTEAFF.

The chain is built from TRBV6-4 and TRBJ2-4; D gene unclear. Germline CDR1 is MRHNA and CDR2 is SNTAGT. Trimming took off 7 bases at V and 0 bases at J, with 16 bases between the two ends. The CDR3 length is 16 residues. The CDR3 DNA is TGTGCCAGCACCCCCCGGCGCCCCCCAGCCAAAAACATTCAGTACTTC. It is translated as CASTPRRPPAKNIQYF.

V gene TRBV2 combines with J gene TRBJ2-4, with a tentative D call TRBD2 (5 bases). V shed 6 bases and J shed 0 bases, with 15 bases lying between them. The CDR3 covers 16 residues. Germline-derived CDR1 and CDR2 are SNHLY and FYNNEI. The CDR3 here is CASRPRGWSAKNIQYF. CDR3 coding DNA: TGTGCCAGCAGGCCCCGGGGTTGGTCAGCCAAAAACATTCAGTACTTC.

The V call is TRBV6-5, the J call TRBJ2-1, with 12 bases lining up with TRBD2. This CDR3 spans 15 amino acids. The V gene's germline CDR1 is MNHEY and CDR2 SVGAGI. V was pared by 0 bases and J by 6 bases, with 0 bases of the junction left unmatched. CDR3 loop: CASSYSGLAGNEQFF. The CDR3 nucleotides read TGTGCCAGCAGTTACTCGGGACTAGCGGGCAATGAGCAGTTCTTC.

The V call is TRBV14, the J call TRBJ2-1, with 10 bases lining up with TRBD1. The CDR3 covers 15 residues. J lost 6 bases, V lost 7 bases, and 9 bases had no gene match. Looked up from germline, CDR1 is SGHDN and CDR2 is FVKESK. CDR3 in amino acids: CASTPGTGDSNEQFF. CDR3 bases: TGTGCCAGCACCCCGGGGACAGGGGATTCCAATGAGCAGTTCTTC.

The chain joins TRBV4-1 to TRBJ2-7, with TRBD1 matching over 10 bases. The CDR3 loop spans 15 amino acids. CDR1 is MGHRA and CDR2 is YSYEKL in the germline V gene. V dropped 0 bases and J dropped 10; count of bases not matched to a gene: 9. Here the CDR3 DNA reads TGCGCCAGCAGCCAAGATCTCTGGGACAGGGGCCCCCAGTACTTC. Amino acids: CASSQDLWDRGPQYF.

This chain joins TRBV5-1 and TRBJ1-1, with a possible D match to TRBD1 (6 bases). V shed 5 bases and J shed 1 base, with 9 bases lying between them. The CDR3 totals 13 residues. In germline, CDR1 is SGHRS, CDR2 YFSETQ. The CDR3 DNA sequence: TGCGCCAGCAGGGGCAGGGGGAACACTGAAGCTTTCTTT. It is translated as CASRGRGNTEAFF.

This clone was seen once. CDR3 sequence reads: CASIGQGATEAFF. The CDR3 DNA follows: TGCGCCAGCATCGGACAGGGGGCCACTGAAGCTTTCTTT. V usage is TRBV5-1 and J usage is TRBJ1-1; 11 bases fit TRBD1. In germline, CDR1 is SGHRS, CDR2 YFSETQ. The CDR3 runs to 13 residues. V shed 6 bases, J shed 4 bases, and the junction held 2 bases outside the gene matches.